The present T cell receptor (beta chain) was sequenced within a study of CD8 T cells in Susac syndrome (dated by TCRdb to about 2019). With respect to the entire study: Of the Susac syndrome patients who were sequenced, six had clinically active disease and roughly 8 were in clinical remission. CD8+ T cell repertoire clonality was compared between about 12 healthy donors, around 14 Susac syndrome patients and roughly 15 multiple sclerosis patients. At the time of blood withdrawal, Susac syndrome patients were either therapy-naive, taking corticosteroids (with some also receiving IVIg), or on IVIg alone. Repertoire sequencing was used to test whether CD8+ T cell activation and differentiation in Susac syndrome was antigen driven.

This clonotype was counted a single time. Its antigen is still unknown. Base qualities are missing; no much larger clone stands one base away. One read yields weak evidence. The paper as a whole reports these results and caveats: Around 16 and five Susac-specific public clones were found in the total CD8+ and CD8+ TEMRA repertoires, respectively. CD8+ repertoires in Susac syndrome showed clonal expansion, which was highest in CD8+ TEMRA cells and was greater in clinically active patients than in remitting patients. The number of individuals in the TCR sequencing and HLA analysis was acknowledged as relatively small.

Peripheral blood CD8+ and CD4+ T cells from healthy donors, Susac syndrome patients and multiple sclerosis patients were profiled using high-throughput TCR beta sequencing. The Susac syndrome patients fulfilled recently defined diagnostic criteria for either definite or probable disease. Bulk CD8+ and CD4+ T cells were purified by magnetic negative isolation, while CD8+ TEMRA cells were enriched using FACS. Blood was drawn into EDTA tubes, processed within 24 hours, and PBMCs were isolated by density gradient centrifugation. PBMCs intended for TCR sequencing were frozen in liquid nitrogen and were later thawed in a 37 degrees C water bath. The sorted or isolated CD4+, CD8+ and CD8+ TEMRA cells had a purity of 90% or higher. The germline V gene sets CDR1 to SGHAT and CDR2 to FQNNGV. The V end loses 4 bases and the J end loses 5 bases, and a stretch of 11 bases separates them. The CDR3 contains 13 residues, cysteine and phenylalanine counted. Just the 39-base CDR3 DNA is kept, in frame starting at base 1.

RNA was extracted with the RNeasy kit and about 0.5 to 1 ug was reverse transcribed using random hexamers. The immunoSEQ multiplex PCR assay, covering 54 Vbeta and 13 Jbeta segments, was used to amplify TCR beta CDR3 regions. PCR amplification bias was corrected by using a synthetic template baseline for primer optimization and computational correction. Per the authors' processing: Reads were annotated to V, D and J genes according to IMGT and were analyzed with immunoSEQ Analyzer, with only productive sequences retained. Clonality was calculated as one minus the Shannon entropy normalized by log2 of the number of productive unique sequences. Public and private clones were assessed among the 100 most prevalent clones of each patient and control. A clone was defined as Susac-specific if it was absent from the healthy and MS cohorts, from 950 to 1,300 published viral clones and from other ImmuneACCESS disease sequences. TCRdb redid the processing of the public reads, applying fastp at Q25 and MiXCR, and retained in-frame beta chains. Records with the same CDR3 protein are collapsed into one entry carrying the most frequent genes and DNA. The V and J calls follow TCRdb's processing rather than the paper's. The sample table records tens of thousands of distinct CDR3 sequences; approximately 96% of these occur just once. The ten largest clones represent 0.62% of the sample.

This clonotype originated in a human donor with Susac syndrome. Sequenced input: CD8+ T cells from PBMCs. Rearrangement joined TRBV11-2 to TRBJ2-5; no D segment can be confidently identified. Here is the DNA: TGTGCCAGCAGCTGGGTGATGGGGGAGACCCAGTACTTC. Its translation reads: CASSWVMGETQYF.